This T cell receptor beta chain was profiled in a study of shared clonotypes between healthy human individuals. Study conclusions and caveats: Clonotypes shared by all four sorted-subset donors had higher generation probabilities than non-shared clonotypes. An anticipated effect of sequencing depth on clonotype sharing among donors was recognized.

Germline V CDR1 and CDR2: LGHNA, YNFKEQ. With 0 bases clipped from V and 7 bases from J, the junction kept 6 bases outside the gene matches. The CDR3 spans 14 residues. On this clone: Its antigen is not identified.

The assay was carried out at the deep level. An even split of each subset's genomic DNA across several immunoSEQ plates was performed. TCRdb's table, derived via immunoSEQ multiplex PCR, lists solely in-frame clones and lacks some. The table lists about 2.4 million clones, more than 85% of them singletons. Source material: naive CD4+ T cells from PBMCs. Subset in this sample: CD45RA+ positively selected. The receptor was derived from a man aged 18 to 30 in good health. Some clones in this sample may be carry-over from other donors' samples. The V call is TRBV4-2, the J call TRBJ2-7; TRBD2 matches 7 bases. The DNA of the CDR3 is TGTGCCAGCAGCCAAGATGGGGGAGGGGATGAGCAGTACTTC. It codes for CASSQDGGGDEQYF.